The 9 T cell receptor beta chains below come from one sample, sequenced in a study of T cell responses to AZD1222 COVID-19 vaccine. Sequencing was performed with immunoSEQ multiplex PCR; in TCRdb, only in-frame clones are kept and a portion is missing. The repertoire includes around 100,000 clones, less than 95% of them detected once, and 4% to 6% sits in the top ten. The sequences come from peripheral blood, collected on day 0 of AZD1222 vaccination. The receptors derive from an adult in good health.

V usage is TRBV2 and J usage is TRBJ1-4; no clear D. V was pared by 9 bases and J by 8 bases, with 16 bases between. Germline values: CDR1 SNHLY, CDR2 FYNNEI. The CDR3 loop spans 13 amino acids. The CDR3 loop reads CASSFSQGEKLFF. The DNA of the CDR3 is TGTGCCAGTTCATTCTCACAAGGCGAAAAACTGTTTTTT.

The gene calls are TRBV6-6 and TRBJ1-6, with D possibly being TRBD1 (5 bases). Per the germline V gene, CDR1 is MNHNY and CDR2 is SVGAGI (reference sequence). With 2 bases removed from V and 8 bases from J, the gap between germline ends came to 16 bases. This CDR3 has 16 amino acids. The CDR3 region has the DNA TGTGCCAGCAGTTACCCCACAGCCCAGGGAGATTCACCCCTCCACTTT. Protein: CASSYPTAQGDSPLHF.

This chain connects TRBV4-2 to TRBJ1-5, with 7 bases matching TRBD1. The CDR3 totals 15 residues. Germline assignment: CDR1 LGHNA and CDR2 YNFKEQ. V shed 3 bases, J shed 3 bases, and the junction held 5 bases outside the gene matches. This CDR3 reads CASSHSQGSNQPQHF. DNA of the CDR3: TGTGCCAGCAGCCATTCACAGGGGTCCAATCAGCCCCAGCATTTT.

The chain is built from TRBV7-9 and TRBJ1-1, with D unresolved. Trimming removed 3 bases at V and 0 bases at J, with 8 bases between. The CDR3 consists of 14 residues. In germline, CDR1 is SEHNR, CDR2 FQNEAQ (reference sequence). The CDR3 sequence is CASSFGSMNTEAFF. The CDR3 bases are TGTGCCAGCAGCTTTGGGTCCATGAACACTGAAGCTTTCTTT.

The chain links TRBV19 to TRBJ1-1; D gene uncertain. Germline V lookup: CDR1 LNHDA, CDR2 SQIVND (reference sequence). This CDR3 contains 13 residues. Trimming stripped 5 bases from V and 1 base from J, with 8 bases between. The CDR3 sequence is CASSRGRNTEAFF. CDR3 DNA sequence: TGTGCCAGTAGTCGCGGTAGGAACACTGAAGCTTTCTTT.

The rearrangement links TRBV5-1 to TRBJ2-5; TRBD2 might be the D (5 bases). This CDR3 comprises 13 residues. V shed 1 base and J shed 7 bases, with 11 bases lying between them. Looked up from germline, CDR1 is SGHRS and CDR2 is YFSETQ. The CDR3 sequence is CASSLRRPGTQYF. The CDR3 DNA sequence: TGCGCCAGCAGCTTGCGGAGGCCGGGGACCCAGTACTTC.

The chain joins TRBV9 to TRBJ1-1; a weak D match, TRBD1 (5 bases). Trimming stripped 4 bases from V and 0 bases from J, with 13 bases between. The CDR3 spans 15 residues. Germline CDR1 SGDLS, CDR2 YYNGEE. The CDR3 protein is CASSPRGGVNTEAFF. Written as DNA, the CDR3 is TGTGCCAGCAGCCCCCGGGGGGGTGTGAACACTGAAGCTTTCTTT.

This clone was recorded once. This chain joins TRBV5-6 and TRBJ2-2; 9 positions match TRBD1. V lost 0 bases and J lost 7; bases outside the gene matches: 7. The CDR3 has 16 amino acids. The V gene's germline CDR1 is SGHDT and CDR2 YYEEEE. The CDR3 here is CASSLGLQGAFGELFF. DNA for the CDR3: TGTGCCAGCAGCTTGGGGTTACAGGGGGCTTTCGGGGAGCTGTTTTTT.

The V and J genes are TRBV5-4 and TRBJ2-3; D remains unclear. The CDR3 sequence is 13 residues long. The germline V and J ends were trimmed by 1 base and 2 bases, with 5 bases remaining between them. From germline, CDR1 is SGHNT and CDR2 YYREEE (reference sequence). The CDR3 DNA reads TGTGCCAGCAGCTTGCCCAACACAGATACGCAGTATTTT. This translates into CASSLPNTDTQYF.